This T cell receptor beta chain came from a study of T cells in Graves' hyperthyroidism and ophthalmopathy. General observations from the study: The model's output predicted ophthalmopathy at a median of about 6.5 months prior to onset. Most expanded thyroid clonotypes above 0.001 recurred in blood.

Concerning this clonotype: What it binds is unknown.

TCR beta CDR3 sequences were amplified from RNA transcripts. With the HTBI primer set, the TCR CDR3 went through a first round of RT-PCR. TCRdb itself ran the multiplex PCR reads through MiXCR, one entry per CDR3 protein. The data contain approximately 370,000 distinct CDR3 sequences, approximately 17% of them singletons. Trimming took 6 bases from V and 4 from J, leaving 13 bases between them. The CDR3 is made up of 13 amino acids. In germline, CDR1 is DFQATT, CDR2 SNEGSKA (reference sequence). Not enrolled were patients with uncontrolled infection, other autoimmune disease, pregnancy or lactation. Initially, at the first diagnosis of hyperthyroidism and before any ophthalmopathy symptoms, blood was sampled.

The receptor's source is a woman younger than 45 with Graves' hyperthyroidism that later progressed to Graves' ophthalmopathy. Sequencing was carried out using blood. This chain links TRBV20-1 with TRBJ1-5; D possibly corresponds to TRBD1 (6 bases). Written as DNA, the CDR3 is TGCAGTGCGGAGGACAGATCGAATCAGCCCCAGCATTTT. Translating it yields CSAEDRSNQPQHF.